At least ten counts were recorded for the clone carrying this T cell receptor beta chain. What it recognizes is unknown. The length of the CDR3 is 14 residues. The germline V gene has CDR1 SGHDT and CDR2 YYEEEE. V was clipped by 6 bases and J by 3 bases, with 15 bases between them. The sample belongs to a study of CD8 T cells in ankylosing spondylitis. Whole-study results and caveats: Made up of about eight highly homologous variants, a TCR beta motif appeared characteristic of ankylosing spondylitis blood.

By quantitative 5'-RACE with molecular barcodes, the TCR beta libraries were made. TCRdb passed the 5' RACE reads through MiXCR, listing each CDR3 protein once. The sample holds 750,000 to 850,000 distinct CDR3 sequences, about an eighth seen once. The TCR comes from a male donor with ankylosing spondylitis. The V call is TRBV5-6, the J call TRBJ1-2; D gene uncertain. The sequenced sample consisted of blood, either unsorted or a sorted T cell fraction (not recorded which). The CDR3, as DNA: TGTGCCAGCAAGGAACGGGGTCGGGACTATGGCTACACCTTC. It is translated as CASKERGRDYGYTF.